This T cell receptor (beta chain) was documented in a study of T-cell reconstitution after alpha-beta-depleted transplantation in children (dated by TCRdb to 2016 to 2017). Broadly, across the study: The study quantitatively tracked T-cell immune reconstitution after TCRalphabeta/CD19-depleted allogeneic hematopoietic cell transplantation in children using TCR repertoire profiling.

The treatment or condition label, as the study defines it: allogeneic hematopoietic cell transplantation with graft depleted of TCRalphabeta T cells and CD19 B cells. The children who served as transplant recipients had been given grafts of TCRalphabeta/CD19-depleted allogeneic hematopoietic cells. Library method: PCR. Sequencer: Illumina HiSeq 2500. Molecular barcoding was employed in the preparation of TCR libraries, with unique molecular identifiers being used to normalize TCRbeta repertoire quantification. Starting from the raw public reads, TCRdb applied fastp trimming at Q25, assembled clones with MiXCR and retained in-frame beta chains. Under each unique CDR3 protein, matching rows form one entry showing the most common genes and DNA. For this sample there are approximately 110,000 distinct CDR3 sequences; under 30% appear just once. The leading ten clones occupy more than 9% of the sample.

The study at large found these results: The apparently early recovery of alphabetaT-cell counts about two months after transplant reportedly depended on only several hundred rapidly expanded clones that came from non-depleted graft cells. The frequencies of hyperexpanded clones fell over the following months, and after one year, T-cell counts and TCRbeta diversity were mostly attributed to newly produced T cells. In some patients, high TCRbeta diversity at day 60 was attributed to recipient T cells and intrathymic progenitors that had survived conditioning.

The germline ends are 6 bases apart after V is trimmed by 1 base and J by 2 bases. The CDR3 numbers 14 residues from cysteine through phenylalanine. Left in the record is the CDR3 DNA by itself, 42 bases read in frame from the first base. This clonotype occurred many times. Its antigen is not yet known. No base qualities exist here, and no much larger clone lies one base off it. Here the chain combines TRBV12-3 or TRBV12-4 and TRBJ2-1, with no confident D gene call. The clonotype originates from a male patient between 2 and 9 years old who had a stem cell transplant for chronic granulomatous disease, so the T cells may come from the graft donor. The sequencing here drew on PBMCs, mostly from graft donor cells, taken 180 days after TCRalphabeta/CD19-depleted stem cell transplant. The nucleotide sequence reads as follows: TGTGCCAGCAGTTTAGATCAGACCTACAATGAGCAGTTCTTC. Translated, it reads CASSLDQTYNEQFF.